This T cell receptor (beta chain) came from a study of T cell responses to AZD1222 COVID-19 vaccine. Study-level results: Most donors were white British and more were female, and clonal diversity was possibly underestimated. Baseline seropositives among AZD1222 recipients totaled only six or seven. Vaccine-associated CD4 TCRs spanned spike, dominant at 160-218 and 743-854.

The CDR3 consists of 14 residues. The germline V gene has CDR1 GTSNPN and CDR2 SVGIG (reference sequence). J lost 8 bases, V lost 3 bases, and 9 bases had no gene match. The data were produced by immunoSEQ multiplex PCR, yet TCRdb's version contains in-frame clones alone and is incomplete. The sample yields roughly 99,000 clones, approximately 90% seen once. Researchers grouped second doses given at about 4 or about 12 weeks into one pool. On this clone: What it binds is not known.

This TCR was recovered from an adult who received the AZD1222 COVID-19 vaccine. The sample consisted of peripheral blood, taken 28 days after the second AZD1222 dose. The rearrangement uses TRBV30 and TRBJ2-1; TRBD2 aligns across 8 bases. The CDR3 region is CAWRKLAGLDEQFF. The CDR3 coding sequence is TGTGCCTGGAGAAAGTTAGCGGGACTCGATGAGCAGTTCTTC.